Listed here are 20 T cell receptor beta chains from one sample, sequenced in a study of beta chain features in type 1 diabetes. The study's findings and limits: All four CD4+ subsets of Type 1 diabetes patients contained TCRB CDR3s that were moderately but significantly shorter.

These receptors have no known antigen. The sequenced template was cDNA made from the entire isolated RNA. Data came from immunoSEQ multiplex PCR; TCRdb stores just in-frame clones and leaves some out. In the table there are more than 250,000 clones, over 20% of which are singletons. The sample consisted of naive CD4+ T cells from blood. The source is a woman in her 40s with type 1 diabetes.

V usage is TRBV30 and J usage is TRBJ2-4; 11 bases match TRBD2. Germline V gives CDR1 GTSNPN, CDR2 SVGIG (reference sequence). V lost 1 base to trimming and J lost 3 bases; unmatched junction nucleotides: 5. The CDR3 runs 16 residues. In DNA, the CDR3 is TGTGCCTGGAGTGAGACTAGCGGGATGGGCAAAAACATTCAGTACTTC. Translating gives CAWSETSGMGKNIQYF.

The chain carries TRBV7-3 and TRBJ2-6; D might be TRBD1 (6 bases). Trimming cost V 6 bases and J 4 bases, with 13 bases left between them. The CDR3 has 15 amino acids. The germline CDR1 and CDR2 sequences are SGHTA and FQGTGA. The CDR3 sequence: CASRPRGTGANVLTF. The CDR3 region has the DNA TGTGCCAGCAGACCGAGGGGGACAGGGGCCAACGTCCTGACTTTC. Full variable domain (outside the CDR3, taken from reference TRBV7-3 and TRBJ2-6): GAGVSQTPSNKVTEKGKYVELRCDPISGHTALYWYRQSLGQGPEFLIYFQGTGAADDSGLPNDRFFAVRPEGSVSTLKIQRTERGDSAVYLCASRPRGTGANVLTFGAGSRLTVL.

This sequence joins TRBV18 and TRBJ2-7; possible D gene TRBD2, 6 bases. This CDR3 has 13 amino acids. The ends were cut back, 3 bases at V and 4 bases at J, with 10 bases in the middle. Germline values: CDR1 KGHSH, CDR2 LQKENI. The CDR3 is CASSPGTRYEQYF. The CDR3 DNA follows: TGTGCCAGCTCACCCGGGACTCGATACGAGCAGTACTTC.

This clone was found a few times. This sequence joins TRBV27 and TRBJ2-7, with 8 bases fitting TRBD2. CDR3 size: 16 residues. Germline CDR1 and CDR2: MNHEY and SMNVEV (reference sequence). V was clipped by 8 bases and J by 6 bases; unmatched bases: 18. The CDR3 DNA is TGTGCCAGCTTCCGGACTAGCCCGATTCGATTACGCGAGCAGTACTTC. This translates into CASFRTSPIRLREQYF.

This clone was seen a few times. Written as DNA, the CDR3 is TGCGCCAGCAGCCCCCAGGTGGCGGGAGGGACCCAGTACTTC. Translating gives CASSPQVAGGTQYF. The J gene is TRBJ2-5, the V gene TRBV5-1; 8 bases fit TRBD2. Looked up from germline, CDR1 is SGHRS and CDR2 is YFSETQ. The CDR3 is 14 amino acids. Trimming cost V 4 bases and J 7 bases; bases outside gene matches: 9. The whole variable domain, filled in from reference TRBV5-1 and TRBJ2-5, reads KAGVTQTPRYLIKTRGQQVTLSCSPISGHRSVSWYQQTPGQGLQFLFEYFSETQRNKGNFPGRFSGRQFSNSRSEMNVSTLELGDSALYLCASSPQVAGGTQYFGPGTRLLVL.

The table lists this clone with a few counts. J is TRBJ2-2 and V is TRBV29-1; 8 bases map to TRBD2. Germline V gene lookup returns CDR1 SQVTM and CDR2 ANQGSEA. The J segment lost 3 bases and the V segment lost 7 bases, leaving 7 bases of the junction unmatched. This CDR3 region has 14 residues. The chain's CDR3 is CSARTSRDTGELFF. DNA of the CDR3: TGCAGCGCACGGACTAGCAGGGACACCGGGGAGCTGTTTTTT.

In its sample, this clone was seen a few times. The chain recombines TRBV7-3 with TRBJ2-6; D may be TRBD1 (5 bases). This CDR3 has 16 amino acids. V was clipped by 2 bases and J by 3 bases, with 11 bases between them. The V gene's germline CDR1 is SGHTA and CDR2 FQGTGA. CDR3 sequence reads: CASSLSQGGGANVLTF. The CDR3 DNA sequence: TGTGCCAGCAGCTTATCTCAGGGCGGTGGGGCCAACGTCCTGACTTTC.

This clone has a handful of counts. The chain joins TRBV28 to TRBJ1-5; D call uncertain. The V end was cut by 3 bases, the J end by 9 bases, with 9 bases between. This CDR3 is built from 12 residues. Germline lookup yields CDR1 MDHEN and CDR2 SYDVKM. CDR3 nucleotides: TGTGCCAGCAGTTTTGCAGGTCGGCCCCAGCATTTT. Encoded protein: CASSFAGRPQHF.

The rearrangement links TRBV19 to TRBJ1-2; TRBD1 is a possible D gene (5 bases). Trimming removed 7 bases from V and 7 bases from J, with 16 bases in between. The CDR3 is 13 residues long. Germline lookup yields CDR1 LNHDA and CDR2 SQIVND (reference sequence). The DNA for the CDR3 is TGTGCCAGTACCATTACAGGTCAGGGTGGCTACACCTTC. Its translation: CASTITGQGGYTF.

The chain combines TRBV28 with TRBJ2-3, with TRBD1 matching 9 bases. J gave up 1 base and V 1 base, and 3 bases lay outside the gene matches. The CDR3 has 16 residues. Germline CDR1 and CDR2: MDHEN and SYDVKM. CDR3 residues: CASSLLGQGRTDTQYF. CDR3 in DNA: TGTGCCAGCAGTTTATTGGGACAGGGTCGCACAGATACGCAGTATTTT.

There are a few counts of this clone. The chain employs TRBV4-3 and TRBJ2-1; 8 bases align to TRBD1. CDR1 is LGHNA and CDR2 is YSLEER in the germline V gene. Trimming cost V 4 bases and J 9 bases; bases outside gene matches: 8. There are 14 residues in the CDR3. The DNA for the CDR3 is TGCGCCAGCAGCCGAGGACAGGGCTTTAGTGAGCAGTTCTTC. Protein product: CASSRGQGFSEQFF.

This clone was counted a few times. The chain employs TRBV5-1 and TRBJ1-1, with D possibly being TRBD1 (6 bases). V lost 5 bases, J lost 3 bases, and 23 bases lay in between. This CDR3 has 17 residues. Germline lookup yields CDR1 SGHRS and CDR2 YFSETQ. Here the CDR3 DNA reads TGCGCCAGCAGTAGATCCGGTGGGGGGGCGAGGGACACTGAAGCTTTCTTT. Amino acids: CASSRSGGGARDTEAFF.

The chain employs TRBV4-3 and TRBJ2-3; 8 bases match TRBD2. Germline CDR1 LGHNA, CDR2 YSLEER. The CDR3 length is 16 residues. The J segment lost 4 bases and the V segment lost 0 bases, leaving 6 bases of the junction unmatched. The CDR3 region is CASSQDLTGGPDTQYF. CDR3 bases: TGCGCCAGCAGCCAAGATCTGACGGGAGGGCCAGATACGCAGTATTTT.

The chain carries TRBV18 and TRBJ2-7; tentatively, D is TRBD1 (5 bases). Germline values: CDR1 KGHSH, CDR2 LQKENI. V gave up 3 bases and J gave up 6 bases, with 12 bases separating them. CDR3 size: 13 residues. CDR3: CASSPVGVTEQYF. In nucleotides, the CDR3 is TGTGCCAGCTCACCGGTAGGGGTAACCGAGCAGTACTTC.

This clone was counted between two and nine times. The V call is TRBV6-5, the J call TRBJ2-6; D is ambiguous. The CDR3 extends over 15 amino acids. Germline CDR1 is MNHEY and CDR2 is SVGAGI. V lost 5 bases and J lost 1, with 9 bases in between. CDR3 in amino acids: CASSQLRSGANVLTF. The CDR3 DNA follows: TGTGCCAGCAGTCAACTCCGTTCTGGGGCCAACGTCCTGACTTTC.

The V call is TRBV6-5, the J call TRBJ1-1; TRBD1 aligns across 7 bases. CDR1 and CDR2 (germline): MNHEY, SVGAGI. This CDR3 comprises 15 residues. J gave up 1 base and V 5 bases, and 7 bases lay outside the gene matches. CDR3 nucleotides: TGTGCCAGCAGTCGGGAGGGGGCTTCGAACACTGAAGCTTTCTTT. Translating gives CASSREGASNTEAFF.

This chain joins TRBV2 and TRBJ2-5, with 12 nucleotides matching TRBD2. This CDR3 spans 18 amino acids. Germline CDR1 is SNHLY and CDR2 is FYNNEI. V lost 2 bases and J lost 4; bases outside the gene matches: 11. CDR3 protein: CASSEMGSSGGALETQYF. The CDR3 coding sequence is TGTGCCAGCAGTGAAATGGGTTCTAGCGGGGGGGCCTTAGAGACCCAGTACTTC. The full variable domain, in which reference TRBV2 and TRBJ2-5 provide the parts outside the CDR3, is EPEVTQTPSHQVTQMGQEVILRCVPISNHLYFYWYRQILGQKVEFLVSFYNNEISEKSEIFDDQFSVERPDGSNFTLKIRSTKLEDSAMYFCASSEMGSSGGALETQYFGPGTRLLVL.

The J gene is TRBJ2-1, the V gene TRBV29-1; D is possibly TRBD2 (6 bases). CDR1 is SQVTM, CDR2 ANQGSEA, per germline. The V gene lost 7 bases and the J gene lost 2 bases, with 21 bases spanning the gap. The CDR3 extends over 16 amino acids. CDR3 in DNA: TGCAGCGCTCCCCTCCCCGGGACTGGGACCTACAATGAGCAGTTCTTC. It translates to CSAPLPGTGTYNEQFF.

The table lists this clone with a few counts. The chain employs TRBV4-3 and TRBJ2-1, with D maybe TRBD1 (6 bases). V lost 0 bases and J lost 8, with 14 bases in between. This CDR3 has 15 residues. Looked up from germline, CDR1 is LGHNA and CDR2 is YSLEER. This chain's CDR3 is CASSQDRAGEYEQFF. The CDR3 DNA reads TGCGCCAGCAGCCAAGATCGGGCAGGGGAATATGAGCAGTTCTTC.

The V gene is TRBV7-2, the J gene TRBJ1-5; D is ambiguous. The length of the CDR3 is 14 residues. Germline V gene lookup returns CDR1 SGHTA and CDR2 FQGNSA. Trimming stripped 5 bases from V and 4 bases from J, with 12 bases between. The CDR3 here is CASSRYGLNQPQHF. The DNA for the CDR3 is TGTGCCAGCAGCCGCTACGGGTTAAATCAGCCCCAGCATTTT.